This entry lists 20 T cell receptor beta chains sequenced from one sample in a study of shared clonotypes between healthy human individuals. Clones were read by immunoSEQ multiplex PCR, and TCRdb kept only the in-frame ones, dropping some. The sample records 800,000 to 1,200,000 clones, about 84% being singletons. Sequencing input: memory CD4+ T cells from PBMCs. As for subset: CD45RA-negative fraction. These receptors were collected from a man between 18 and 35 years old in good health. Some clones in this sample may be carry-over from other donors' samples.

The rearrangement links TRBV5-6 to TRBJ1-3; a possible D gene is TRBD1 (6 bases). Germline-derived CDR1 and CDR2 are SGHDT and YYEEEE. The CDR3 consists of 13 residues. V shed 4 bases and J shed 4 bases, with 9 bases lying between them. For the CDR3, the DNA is TGTGCCAGCAGCACAGGGTCGGGAAACACCATATATTTT. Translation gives CASSTGSGNTIYF.

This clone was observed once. In nucleotides, the CDR3 is TGCGCCAGCAGCTTCGGGACTAGCAGCTACGAGCAGTACTTC. This sequence encodes CASSFGTSSYEQYF. This rearrangement joins TRBV5-1 to TRBJ2-7; TRBD2 aligns across 9 bases. This CDR3 has 14 amino acids. J lost 3 bases, V lost 2 bases, and 3 bases had no gene match. Germline V gene lookup returns CDR1 SGHRS and CDR2 YFSETQ.

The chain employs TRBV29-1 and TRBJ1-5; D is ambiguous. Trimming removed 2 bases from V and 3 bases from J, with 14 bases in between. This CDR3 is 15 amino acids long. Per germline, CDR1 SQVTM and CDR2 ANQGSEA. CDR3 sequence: CSVESEGSPNQPQHF. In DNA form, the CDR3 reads TGCAGCGTTGAAAGCGAGGGATCCCCCAATCAGCCCCAGCATTTT.

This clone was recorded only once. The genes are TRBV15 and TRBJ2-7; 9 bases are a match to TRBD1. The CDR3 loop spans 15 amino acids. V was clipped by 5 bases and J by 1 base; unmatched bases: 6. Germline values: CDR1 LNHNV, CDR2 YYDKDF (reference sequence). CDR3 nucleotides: TGTGCCACCAGCCGAGGACAGGGGACGTCCTACGAGCAGTACTTC. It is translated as CATSRGQGTSYEQYF.

The CDR3 DNA reads as TGTGCCAGCAGCTTGGACAGGGCTGCAGATGAGCAGTTCTTC. Residues: CASSLDRAADEQFF. This chain connects TRBV11-2 to TRBJ2-1; 8 positions match TRBD1. CDR3 length: 14 amino acids. V lost 3 bases, J lost 8 bases, and 6 bases stayed unmatched. Germline CDR1 reads SGHAT; CDR2 reads FQNNGV.

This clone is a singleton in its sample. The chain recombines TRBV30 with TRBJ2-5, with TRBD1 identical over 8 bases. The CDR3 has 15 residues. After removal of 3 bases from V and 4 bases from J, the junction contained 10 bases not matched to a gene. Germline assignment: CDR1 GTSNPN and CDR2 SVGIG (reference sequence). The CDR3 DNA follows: TGTGCCTGGAGCCCCCCGGGCAGGGGGCGAGAGACCCAGTACTTC. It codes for CAWSPPGRGRETQYF.

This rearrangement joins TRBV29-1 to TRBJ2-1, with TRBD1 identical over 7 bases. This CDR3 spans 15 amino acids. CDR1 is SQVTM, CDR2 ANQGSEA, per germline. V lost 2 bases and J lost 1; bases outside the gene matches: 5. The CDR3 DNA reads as TGCAGCGTTGAACCCACAGGGGCGTCCTACAATGAGCAGTTCTTC. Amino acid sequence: CSVEPTGASYNEQFF.

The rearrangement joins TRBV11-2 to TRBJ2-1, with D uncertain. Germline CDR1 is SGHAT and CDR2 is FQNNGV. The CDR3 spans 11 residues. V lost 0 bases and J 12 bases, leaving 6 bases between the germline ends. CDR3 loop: CASSLEHRQFF. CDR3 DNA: TGTGCCAGCAGCTTAGAACATCGGCAGTTCTTC.

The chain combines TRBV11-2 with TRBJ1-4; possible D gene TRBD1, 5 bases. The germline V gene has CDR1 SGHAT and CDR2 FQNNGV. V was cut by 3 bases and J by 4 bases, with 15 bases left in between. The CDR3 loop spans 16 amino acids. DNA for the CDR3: TGTGCCAGCAGCTTTTCTGGCCCAAGGGGTAATGAAAAACTGTTTTTT. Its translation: CASSFSGPRGNEKLFF.

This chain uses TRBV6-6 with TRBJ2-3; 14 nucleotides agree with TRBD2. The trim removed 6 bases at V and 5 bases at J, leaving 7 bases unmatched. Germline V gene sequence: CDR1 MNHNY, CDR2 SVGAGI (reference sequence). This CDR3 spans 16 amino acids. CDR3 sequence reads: CASRGPGLAGVDTQYF. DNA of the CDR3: TGTGCCAGCAGGGGACCGGGACTAGCGGGAGTAGATACGCAGTATTTT.

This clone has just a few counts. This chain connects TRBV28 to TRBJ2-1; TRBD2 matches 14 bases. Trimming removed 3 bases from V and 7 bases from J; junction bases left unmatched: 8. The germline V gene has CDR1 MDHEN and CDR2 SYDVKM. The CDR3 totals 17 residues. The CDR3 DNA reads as TGTGCCAGCAGTTTTAACGGACTAGCGGGAGGTCGGAATGAGCAGTTCTTC. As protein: CASSFNGLAGGRNEQFF.

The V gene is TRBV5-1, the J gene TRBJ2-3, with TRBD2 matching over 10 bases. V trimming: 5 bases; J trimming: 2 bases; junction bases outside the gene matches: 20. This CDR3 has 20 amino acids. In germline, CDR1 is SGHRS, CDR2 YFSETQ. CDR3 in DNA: TGCGCCAGCAGACGCAGTGGTTCGCAGGGTAGCGGGAGGCCCACAGATACGCAGTATTTT. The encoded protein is CASRRSGSQGSGRPTDTQYF.

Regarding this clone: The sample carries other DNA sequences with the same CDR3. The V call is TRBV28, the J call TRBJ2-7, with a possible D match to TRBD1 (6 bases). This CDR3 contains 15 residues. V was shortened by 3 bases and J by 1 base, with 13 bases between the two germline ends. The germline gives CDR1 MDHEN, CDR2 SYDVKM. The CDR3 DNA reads TGTGCCAGCAGTTTGCTACAGGGCGCTTCCTACGAGCAGTACTTC. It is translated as CASSLLQGASYEQYF.

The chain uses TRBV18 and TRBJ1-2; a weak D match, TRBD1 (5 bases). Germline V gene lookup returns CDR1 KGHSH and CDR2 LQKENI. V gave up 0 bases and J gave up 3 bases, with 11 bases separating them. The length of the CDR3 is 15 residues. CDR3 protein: CASSPPQGADYGYTF. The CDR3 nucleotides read TGTGCCAGCTCACCACCCCAGGGCGCGGACTATGGCTACACCTTC.

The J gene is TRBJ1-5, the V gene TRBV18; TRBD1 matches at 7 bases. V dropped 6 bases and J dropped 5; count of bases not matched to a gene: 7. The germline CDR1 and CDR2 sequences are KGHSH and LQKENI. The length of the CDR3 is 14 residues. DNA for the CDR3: TGTGCCAGCTCTGGACAGGCCAGGGATCAGCCCCAGCATTTT. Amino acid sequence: CASSGQARDQPQHF. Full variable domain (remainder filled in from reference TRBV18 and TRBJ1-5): NAGVMQNPRHLVRRRGQEARLRCSPMKGHSHVYWYRQLPEEGLKFMVYLQKENIIDESGMPKERFSAEFPKEGPSILRIQQVVRGDSAAYFCASSGQARDQPQHFGDGTRLSIL.

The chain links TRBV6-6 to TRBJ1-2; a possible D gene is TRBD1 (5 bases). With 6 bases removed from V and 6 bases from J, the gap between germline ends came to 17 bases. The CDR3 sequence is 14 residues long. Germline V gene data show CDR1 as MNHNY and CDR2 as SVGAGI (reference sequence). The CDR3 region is CASRYRDSLHGYTF. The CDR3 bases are TGTGCCAGCAGGTACCGGGACTCCTTACATGGCTACACCTTC.

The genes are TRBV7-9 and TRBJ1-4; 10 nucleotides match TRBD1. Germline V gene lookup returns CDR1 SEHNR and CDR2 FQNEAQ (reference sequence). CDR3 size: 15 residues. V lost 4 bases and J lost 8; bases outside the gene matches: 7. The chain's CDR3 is CASSSRQGATEKLFF. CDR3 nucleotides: TGTGCCAGCAGCTCACGACAGGGGGCGACGGAAAAACTGTTTTTT.

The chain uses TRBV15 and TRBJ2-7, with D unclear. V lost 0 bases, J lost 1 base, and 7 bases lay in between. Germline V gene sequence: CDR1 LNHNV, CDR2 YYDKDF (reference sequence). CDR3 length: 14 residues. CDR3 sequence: CATSRDESSYEQYF. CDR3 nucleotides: TGTGCCACCAGCAGAGATGAATCATCCTACGAGCAGTACTTC.

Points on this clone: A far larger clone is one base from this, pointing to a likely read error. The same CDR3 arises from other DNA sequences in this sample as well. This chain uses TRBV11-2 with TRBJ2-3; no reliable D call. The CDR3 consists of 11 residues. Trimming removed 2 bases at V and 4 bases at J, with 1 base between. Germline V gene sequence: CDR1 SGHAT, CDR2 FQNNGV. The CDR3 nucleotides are TGTGCCAGCAGCTTATCAGATACGCAGTATTTT. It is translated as CASSLSDTQYF.

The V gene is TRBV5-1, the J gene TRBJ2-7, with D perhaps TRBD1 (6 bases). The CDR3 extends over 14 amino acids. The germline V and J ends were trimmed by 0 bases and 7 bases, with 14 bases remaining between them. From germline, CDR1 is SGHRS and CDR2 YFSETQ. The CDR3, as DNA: TGCGCCAGCAGCTTGGATGGGGGCAAGGGGGAGCAGTACTTC. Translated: CASSLDGGKGEQYF.